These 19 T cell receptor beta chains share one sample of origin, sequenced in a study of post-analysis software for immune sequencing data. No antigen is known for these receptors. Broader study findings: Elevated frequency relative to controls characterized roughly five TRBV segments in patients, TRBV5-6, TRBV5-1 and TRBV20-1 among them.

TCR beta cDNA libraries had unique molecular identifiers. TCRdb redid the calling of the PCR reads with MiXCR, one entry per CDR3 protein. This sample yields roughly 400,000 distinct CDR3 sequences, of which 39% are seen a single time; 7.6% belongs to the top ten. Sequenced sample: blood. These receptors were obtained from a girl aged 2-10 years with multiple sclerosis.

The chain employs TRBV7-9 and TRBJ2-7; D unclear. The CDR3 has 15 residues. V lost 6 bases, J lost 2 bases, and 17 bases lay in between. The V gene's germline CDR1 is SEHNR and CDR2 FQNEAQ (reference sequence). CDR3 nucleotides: TGTGCCAGCAGTTCATTCAGGAAACGGGCCTACGAGCAGTACTTC. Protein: CASSSFRKRAYEQYF. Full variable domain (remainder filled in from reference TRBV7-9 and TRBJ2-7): DTGVSQNPRHKITKRGQNVTFRCDPISEHNRLYWYRQTLGQGPEFLTYFQNEAQLEKSRLLSDRFSAERPKGSFSTLEIQRTEQGDSAMYLCASSSFRKRAYEQYFGPGTRLTVT.

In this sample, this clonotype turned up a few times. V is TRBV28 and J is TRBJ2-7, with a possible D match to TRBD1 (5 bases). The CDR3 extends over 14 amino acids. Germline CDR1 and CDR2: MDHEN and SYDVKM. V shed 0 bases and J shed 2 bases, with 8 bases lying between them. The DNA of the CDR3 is TGTGCCAGCAGTTTATGGGGGCAAACCTACGAGCAGTACTTC. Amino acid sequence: CASSLWGQTYEQYF.

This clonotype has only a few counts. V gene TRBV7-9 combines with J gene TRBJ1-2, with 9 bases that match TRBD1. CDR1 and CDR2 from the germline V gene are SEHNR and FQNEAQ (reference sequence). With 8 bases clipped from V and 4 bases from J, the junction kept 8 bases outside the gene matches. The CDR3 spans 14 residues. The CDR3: CASGGTGSSYGYTF. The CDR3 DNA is TGTGCCAGCGGCGGGACAGGGTCGTCCTATGGCTACACCTTC.

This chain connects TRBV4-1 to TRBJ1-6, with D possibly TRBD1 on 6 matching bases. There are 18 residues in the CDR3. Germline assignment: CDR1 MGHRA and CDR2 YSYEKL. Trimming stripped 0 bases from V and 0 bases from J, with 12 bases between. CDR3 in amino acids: CASSQDARGSSYNSPLHF. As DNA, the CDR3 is TGCGCCAGCAGCCAAGATGCAAGGGGGTCCTCCTATAATTCACCCCTCCACTTT.

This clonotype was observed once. The CDR3 loop reads CASSQDRDSYNEQFF. The CDR3 coding sequence is TGTGCCAGCAGCCAAGACAGGGACTCCTACAATGAGCAGTTCTTC. The chain has TRBV12-3 or TRBV12-4 and TRBJ2-1; 7 bases align to TRBD1. Trimming cost V 6 bases and J 0 bases; bases outside gene matches: 5. This CDR3 comprises 15 residues.

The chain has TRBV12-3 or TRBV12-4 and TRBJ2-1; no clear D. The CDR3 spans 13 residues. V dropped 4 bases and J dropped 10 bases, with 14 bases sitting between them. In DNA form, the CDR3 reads TGTGCCAGCAGTTCATTCCAGTGGTTCGAGCAGTTCTTC. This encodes CASSSFQWFEQFF.

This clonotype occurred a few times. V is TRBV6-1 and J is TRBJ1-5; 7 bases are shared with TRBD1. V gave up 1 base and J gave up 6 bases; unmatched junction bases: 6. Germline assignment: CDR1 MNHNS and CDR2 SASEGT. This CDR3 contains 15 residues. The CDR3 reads CASSEEQGISQPQHF. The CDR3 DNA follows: TGTGCCAGCAGTGAAGAACAGGGGATCAGTCAGCCCCAGCATTTT.

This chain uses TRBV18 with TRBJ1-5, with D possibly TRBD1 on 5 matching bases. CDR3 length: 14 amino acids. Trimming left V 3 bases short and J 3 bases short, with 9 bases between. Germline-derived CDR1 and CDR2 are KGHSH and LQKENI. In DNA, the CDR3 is TGTGCCAGCTCACCGACAGATACCAATCAGCCCCAGCATTTT. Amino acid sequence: CASSPTDTNQPQHF.

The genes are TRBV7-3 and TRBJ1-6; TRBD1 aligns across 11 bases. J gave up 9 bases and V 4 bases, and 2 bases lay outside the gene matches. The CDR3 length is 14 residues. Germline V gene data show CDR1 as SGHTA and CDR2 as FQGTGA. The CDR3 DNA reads TGTGCCAGCAGCTGGACAGGGGGCGCTTCACCCCTCCACTTT. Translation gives CASSWTGGASPLHF. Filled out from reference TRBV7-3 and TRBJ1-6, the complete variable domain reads GAGVSQTPSNKVTEKGKYVELRCDPISGHTALYWYRQSLGQGPEFLIYFQGTGAADDSGLPNDRFFAVRPEGSVSTLKIQRTERGDSAVYLCASSWTGGASPLHFGNGTRLTVT.

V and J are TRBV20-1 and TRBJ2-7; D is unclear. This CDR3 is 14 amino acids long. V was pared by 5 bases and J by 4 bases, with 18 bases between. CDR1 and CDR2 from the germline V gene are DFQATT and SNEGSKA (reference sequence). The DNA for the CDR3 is TGCAGTGCTCCGGCGCTCGACCAAGAATACGAGCAGTACTTC. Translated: CSAPALDQEYEQYF.

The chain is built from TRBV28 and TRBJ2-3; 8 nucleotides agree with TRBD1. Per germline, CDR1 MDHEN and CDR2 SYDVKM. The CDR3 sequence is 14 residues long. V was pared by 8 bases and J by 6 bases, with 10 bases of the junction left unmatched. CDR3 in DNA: TGTGCCAGCCTCACGGGACAGGTGACCGATACGCAGTATTTT. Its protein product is CASLTGQVTDTQYF.

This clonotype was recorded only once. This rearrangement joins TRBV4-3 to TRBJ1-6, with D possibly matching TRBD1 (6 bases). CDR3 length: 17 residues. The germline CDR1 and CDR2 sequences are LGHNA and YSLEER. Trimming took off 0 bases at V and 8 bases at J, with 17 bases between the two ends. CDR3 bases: TGCGCCAGCAGCCAAGATCAGGACTTTGGGGGCTATTCACCCCTCCACTTT. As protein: CASSQDQDFGGYSPLHF.

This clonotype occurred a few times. CDR3 DNA: TGTGCCACCAGCAGGAGGTCGGGACAGGGGATGAACGAGCAGTACTTC. Its protein is CATSRRSGQGMNEQYF. The chain recombines TRBV15 with TRBJ2-7, with 10 bases identical to TRBD1. This CDR3 spans 16 amino acids. Germline-derived CDR1 and CDR2 are LNHNV and YYDKDF (reference sequence). V was pared by 3 bases and J by 5 bases, with 10 bases of the junction left unmatched.

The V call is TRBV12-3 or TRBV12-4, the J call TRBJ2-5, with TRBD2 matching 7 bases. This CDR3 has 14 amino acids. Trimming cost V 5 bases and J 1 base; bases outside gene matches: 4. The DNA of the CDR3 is TGTGCCAGCAGTCCCGCTAGCGGCCAAGAGACCCAGTACTTC. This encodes CASSPASGQETQYF.

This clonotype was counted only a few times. The CDR3 region is CAIRETGDNSPLHF. The CDR3 DNA follows: TGTGCCATCAGGGAGACAGGGGACAATTCACCCCTCCACTTT. The rearrangement joins TRBV10-3 to TRBJ1-6, with 8 bases that match TRBD1. Trimming at V came to 6 bases and at J to 7 bases, leaving 5 bases not matched to a gene. This CDR3 is built from 14 residues. The germline CDR1 and CDR2 sequences are ENHRY and SYGVKD.

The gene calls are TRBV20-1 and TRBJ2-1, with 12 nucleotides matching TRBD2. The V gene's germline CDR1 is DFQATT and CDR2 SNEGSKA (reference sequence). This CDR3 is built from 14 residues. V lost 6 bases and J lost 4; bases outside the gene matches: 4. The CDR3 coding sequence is TGCAGTGCCGACGGACTAGCGGGATACAATGAGCAGTTCTTC. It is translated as CSADGLAGYNEQFF.

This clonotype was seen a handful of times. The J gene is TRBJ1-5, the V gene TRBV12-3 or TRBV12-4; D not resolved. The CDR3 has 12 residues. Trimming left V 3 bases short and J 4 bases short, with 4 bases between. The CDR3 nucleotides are TGTGCCAGCAGTTTTGATAATCAGCCCCAGCATTTT. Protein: CASSFDNQPQHF.

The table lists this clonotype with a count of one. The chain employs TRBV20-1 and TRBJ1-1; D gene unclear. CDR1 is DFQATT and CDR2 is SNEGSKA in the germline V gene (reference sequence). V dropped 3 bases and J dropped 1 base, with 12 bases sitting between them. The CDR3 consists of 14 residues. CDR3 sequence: CSARRPTPNTEAFF. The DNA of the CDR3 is TGCAGTGCTAGGAGGCCCACCCCGAACACTGAAGCTTTCTTT.

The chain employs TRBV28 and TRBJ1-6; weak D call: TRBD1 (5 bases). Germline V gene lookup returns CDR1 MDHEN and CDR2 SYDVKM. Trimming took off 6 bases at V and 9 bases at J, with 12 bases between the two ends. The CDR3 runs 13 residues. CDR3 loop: CASRTVVGSPLHF. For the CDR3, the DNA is TGTGCCAGCAGGACAGTCGTGGGTTCACCCCTCCACTTT.